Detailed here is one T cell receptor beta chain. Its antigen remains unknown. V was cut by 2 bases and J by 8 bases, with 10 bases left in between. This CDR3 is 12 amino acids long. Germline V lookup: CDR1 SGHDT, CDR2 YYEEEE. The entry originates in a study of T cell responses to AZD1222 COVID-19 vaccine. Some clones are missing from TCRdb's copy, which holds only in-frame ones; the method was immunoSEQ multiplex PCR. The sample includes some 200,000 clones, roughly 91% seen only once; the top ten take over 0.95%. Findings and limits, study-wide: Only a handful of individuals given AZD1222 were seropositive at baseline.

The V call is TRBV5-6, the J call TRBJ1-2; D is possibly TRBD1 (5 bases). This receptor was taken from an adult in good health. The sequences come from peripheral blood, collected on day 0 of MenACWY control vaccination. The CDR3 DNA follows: TGTGCCAGCAGCTTAAAGGGGAACGGCTACACCTTC. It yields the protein CASSLKGNGYTF.